What follows are 10 T cell receptor beta chains derived from one specimen sequenced in a study of STAT3 mutations in large granular lymphocyte leukemia. The assay was immunoSEQ multiplex PCR, and TCRdb's table has in-frame clones only and misses some. The top ten hold approximately 75% of the sample, which has about 2,600 clones, 53% seen once. Antigens for these TCRs are unknown. Whole-study results and caveats: Every T-LGLL patient had at least one immunodominant TCRbeta clonotype.

The sample comprised peripheral blood mononuclear cells. These receptors came from a man aged 55 to 70 with T-cell large granular lymphocyte leukemia. Some clones in this sample may be carry-over from other donors' samples.

This clone was recorded a few times. J is TRBJ2-1 and V is TRBV5-6; no firm D call. The CDR3 runs to 12 residues. V lost 1 base, J lost 5 bases, and 4 bases lay in between. Germline CDR1 is SGHDT and CDR2 is YYEEEE. CDR3: CASSLWDNEQFF. In DNA form, the CDR3 reads TGTGCCAGCAGCTTGTGGGACAATGAGCAGTTCTTC.

V gene TRBV13 combines with J gene TRBJ2-7; 9 nucleotides line up with TRBD2. Germline CDR1 reads PRHDT; CDR2 reads FYEKMQ (reference sequence). V dropped 7 bases and J dropped 5; count of bases not matched to a gene: 6. The CDR3 length is 13 residues. The CDR3 sequence is CASKERGDHEQYF. DNA of the CDR3: TGTGCCAGCAAGGAGCGGGGGGACCACGAGCAGTACTTC.

This clone has more than one count but fewer than ten. This chain uses TRBV9 with TRBJ2-5; D remains unclear. V dropped 0 bases and J dropped 5 bases, with 11 bases sitting between them. The CDR3 extends over 14 amino acids. CDR1 is SGDLS and CDR2 is YYNGEE in the germline V gene. The CDR3 loop is CASSVAPNMETQYF. CDR3 bases: TGTGCCAGCAGCGTAGCGCCCAATATGGAGACCCAGTACTTC.

The chain has TRBV7-9 and TRBJ1-3; no firm D call. Trimming shortened V by 5 bases and J by 0 bases, and 5 bases separated the two germline ends. This CDR3 contains 13 residues. Germline V gene lookup returns CDR1 SEHNR and CDR2 FQNEAQ (reference sequence). Here the CDR3 reads CASSRYSGNTIYF. CDR3 DNA: TGTGCCAGCAGCAGATACTCTGGAAACACCATATATTTT. Complete variable domain (other parts from reference TRBV7-9 and TRBJ1-3): DTGVSQNPRHKITKRGQNVTFRCDPISEHNRLYWYRQTLGQGPEFLTYFQNEAQLEKSRLLSDRFSAERPKGSFSTLEIQRTEQGDSAMYLCASSRYSGNTIYFGEGSWLTVV.

The chain is built from TRBV28 and TRBJ1-5; D is perhaps TRBD1 (6 bases). V was shortened by 8 bases and J by 9 bases, with 20 bases between the two germline ends. CDR1 is MDHEN, CDR2 SYDVKM, per germline. This CDR3 comprises 14 residues. The CDR3 loop is CASSRGAGTLPQHF. The CDR3 DNA reads TGTGCCAGCTCTCGGGGGGCAGGGACTCTGCCCCAGCATTTT.

The sample holds a few counts of this clone. V and J are TRBV6-5 and TRBJ1-1; D is undetermined. The CDR3 covers 11 residues. Germline loops: CDR1 MNHEY, CDR2 SVGAGI. Trimming shortened V by 10 bases and J by 7 bases, and 13 bases separated the two germline ends. DNA for the CDR3: TGTGCCACTAGTAGGCTGGGTGAAGCTTTCTTT. Translated: CATSRLGEAFF.

The J gene is TRBJ1-2, the V gene TRBV27; 9 positions agree with TRBD1. Trimming removed 3 bases from V and 7 bases from J; junction bases left unmatched: 6. The length of the CDR3 is 14 residues. The germline V gene encodes CDR1 MNHEY and CDR2 SMNVEV (reference sequence). CDR3 sequence: CASSFRQGVGGYTF. CDR3 bases: TGTGCCAGCAGTTTTAGACAGGGGGTAGGTGGCTACACCTTC.

This clone was counted a few times. The chain joins TRBV5-1 to TRBJ2-7; D may correspond to TRBD1 or TRBD2 (5 bases each). V was cut by 0 bases and J by 6 bases, with 7 bases left in between. The CDR3 length is 12 residues. The germline V gene encodes CDR1 SGHRS and CDR2 YFSETQ. The chain's CDR3 is CASSLDGAEQYF. CDR3 coding DNA: TGCGCCAGCAGCTTGGACGGGGCCGAGCAGTACTTC. The variable domain in full, with the rest retrieved from reference TRBV5-1 and TRBJ2-7, is KAGVTQTPRYLIKTRGQQVTLSCSPISGHRSVSWYQQTPGQGLQFLFEYFSETQRNKGNFPGRFSGRQFSNSRSEMNVSTLELGDSALYLCASSLDGAEQYFGPGTRLTVT.

The J gene is TRBJ2-5, the V gene TRBV29-1; D is ambiguous. This CDR3 is 14 amino acids long. CDR1 is SQVTM and CDR2 is ANQGSEA in the germline V gene. The ends were cut back, 5 bases at V and 7 bases at J, with 20 bases in the middle. Here the CDR3 DNA reads TGCAGCGTTTACTCTTCCATAAACTTTGGGACCCAGTACTTC. This gives the protein CSVYSSINFGTQYF.

Sample share makes this clone medium-sized. The rearrangement links TRBV5-6 to TRBJ2-7, with D possibly being TRBD1 (5 bases). The CDR3 contains 13 residues. Germline-derived CDR1 and CDR2 are SGHDT and YYEEEE. V was clipped by 0 bases and J by 3 bases, with 7 bases between them. CDR3 loop: CASSLGQNYEQYF. The CDR3 DNA reads as TGTGCCAGCAGCTTGGGACAGAACTACGAGCAGTACTTC.